The T cell receptor beta chain under discussion was sequenced for a study of shared clonotypes between healthy human individuals. The data were produced by immunoSEQ multiplex PCR, yet TCRdb's version contains in-frame clones alone and is incomplete. The sample carries about 990,000 clones, 70% to 80% recorded once. The CDR3 is made up of 13 amino acids. Germline V gene data show CDR1 as SGHRS and CDR2 as YFSETQ. V was clipped by 7 bases and J by 4 bases, with 14 bases between them. Many counts were recorded for this clone. This receptor was taken from a man younger than 30 in good health. Some clones in this sample may be carry-over from other donors' samples. The gene calls are TRBV5-1 and TRBJ1-2, with D possibly TRBD1 on 6 matching bases. Sequencing was carried out using memory CD4+ T cells from PBMCs. The sample's subset: CD45RA-negative fraction. The CDR3 spells CASSGQLAYGYTF. CDR3 DNA sequence: TGCGCCAGCTCCGGACAGCTCGCCTATGGCTACACCTTC.